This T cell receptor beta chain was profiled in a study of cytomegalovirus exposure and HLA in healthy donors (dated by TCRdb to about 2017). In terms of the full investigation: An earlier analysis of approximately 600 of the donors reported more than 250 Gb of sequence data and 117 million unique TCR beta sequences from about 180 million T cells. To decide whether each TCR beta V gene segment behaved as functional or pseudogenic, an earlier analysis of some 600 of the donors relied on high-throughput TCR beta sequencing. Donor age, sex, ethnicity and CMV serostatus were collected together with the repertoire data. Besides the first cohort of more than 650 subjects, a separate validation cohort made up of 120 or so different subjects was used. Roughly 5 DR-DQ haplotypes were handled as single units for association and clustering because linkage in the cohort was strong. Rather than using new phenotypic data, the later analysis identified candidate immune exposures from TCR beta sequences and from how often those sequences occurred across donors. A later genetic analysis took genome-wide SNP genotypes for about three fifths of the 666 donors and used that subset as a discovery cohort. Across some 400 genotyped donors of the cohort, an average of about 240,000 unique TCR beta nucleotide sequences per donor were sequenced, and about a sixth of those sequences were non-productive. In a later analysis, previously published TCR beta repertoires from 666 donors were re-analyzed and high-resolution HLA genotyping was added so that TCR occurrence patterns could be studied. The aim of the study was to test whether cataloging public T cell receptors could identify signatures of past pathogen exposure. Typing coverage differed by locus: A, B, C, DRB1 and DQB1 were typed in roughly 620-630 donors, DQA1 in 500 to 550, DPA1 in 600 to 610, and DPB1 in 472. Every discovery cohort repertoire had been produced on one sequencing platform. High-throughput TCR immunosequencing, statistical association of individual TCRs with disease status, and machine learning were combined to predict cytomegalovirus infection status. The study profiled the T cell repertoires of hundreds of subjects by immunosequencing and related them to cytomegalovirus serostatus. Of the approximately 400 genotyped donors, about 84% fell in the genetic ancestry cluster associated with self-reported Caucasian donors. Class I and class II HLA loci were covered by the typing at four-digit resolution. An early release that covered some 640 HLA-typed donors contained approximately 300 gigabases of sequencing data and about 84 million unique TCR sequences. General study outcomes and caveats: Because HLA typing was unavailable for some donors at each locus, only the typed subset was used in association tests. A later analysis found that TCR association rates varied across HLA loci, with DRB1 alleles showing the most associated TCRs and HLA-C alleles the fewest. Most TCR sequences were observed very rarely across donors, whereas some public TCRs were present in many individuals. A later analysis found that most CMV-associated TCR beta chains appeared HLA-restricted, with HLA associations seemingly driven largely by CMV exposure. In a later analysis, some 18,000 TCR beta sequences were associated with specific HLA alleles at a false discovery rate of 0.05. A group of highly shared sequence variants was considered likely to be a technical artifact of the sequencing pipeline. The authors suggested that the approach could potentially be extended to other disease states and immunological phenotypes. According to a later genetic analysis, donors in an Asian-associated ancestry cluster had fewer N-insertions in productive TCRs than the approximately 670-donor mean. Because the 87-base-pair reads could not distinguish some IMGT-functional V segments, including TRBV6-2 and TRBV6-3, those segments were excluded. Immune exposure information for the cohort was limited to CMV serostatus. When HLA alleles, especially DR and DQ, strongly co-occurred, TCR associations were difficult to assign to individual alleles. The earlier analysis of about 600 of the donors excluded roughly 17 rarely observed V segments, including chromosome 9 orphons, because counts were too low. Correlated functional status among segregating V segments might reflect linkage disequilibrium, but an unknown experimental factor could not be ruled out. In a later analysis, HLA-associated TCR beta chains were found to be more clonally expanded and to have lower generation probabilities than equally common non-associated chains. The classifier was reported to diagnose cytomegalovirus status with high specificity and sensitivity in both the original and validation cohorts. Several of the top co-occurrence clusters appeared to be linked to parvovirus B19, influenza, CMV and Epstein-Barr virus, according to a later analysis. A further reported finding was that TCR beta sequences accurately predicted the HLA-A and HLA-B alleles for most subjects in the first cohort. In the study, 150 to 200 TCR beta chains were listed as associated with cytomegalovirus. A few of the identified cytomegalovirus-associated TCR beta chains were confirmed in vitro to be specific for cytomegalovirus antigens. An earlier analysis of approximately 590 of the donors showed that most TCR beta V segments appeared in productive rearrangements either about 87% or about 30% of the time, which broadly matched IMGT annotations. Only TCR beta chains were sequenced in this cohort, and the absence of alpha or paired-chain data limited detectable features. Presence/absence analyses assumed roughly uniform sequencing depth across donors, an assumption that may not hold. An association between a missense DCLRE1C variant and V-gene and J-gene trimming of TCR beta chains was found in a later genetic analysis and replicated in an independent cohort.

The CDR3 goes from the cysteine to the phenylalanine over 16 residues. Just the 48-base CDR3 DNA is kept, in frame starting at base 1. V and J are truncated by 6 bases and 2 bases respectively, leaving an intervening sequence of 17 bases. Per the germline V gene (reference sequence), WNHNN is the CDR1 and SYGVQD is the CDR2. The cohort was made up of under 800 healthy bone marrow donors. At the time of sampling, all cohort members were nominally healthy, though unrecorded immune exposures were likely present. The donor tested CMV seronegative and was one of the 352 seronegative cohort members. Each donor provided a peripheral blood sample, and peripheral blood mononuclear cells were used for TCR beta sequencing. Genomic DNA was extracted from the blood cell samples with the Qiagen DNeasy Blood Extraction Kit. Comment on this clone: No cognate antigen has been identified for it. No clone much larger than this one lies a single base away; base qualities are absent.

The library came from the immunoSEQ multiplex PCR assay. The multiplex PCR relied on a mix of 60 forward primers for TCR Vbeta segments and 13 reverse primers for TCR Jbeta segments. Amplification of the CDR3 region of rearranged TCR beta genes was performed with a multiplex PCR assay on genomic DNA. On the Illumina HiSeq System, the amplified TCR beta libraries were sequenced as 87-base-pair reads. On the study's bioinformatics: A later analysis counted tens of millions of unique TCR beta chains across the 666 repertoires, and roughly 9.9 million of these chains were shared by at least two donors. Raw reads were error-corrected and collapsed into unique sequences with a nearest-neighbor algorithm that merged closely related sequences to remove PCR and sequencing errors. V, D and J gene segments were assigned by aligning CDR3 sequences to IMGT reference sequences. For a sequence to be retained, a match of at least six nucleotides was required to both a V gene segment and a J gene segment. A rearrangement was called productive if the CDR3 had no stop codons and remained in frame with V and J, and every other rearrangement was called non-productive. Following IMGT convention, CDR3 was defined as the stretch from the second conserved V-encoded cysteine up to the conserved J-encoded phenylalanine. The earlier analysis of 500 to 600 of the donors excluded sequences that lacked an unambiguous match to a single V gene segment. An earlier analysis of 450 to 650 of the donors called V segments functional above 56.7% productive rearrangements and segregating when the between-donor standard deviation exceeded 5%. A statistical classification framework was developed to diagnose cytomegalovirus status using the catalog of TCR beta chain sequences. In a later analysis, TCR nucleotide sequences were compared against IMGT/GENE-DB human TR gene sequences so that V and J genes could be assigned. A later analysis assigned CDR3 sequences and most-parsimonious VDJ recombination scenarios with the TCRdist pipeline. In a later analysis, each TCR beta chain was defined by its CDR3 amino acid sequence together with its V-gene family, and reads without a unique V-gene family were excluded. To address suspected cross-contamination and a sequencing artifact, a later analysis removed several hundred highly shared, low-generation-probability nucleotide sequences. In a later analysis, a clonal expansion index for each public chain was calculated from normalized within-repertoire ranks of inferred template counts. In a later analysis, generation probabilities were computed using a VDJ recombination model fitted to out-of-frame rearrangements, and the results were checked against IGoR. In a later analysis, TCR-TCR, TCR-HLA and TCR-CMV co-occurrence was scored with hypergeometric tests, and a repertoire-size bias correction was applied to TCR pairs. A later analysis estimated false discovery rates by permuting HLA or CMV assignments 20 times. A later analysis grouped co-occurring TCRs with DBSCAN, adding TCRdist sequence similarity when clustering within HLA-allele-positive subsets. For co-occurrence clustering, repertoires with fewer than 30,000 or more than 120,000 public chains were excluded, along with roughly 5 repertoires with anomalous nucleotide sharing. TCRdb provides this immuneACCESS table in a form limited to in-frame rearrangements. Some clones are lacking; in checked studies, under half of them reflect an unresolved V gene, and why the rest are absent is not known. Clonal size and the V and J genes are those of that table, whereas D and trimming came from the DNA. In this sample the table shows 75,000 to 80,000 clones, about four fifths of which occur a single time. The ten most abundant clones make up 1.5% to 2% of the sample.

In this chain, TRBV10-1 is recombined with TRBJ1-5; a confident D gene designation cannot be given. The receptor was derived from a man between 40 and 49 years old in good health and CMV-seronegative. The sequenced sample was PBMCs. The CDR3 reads CASRGFRGLGNQPQHF. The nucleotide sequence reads TGCGCCAGCAGGGGCTTTCGGGGTCTCGGCAATCAGCCCCAGCATTTT.